Shown below are 10 T cell receptor beta chains from a single sample sequenced in a study of radiotherapy plus CTLA-4 blockade in lung cancer. The data were produced by immunoSEQ multiplex PCR, yet TCRdb's version contains in-frame clones alone and is incomplete. The table shows around 65,000 clones, with around 77% occurring only once. Source: peripheral blood, taken from a patient treated with radiotherapy plus ipilimumab. All receptors derive from a human donor with non-small cell lung cancer who had a complete response to radiotherapy plus ipilimumab.

This chain connects TRBV5-1 to TRBJ1-5; D gene uncertain. Germline V lookup: CDR1 SGHRS, CDR2 YFSETQ. V lost 4 bases, J lost 5 bases, and 13 bases lay in between. The CDR3 length is 14 residues. DNA for the CDR3: TGCGCCAGCAGCCAGGACGGCCGAGATCAGCCCCAGCATTTT. Translation: CASSQDGRDQPQHF.

The chain employs TRBV7-9 and TRBJ1-3; D gene unclear. This CDR3 region has 14 residues. V was pared by 1 base and J by 0 bases, with 4 bases between. The V gene's germline CDR1 is SEHNR and CDR2 FQNEAQ (reference sequence). CDR3: CASSLDGSGNTIYF. The CDR3 DNA sequence: TGTGCCAGCAGCTTAGATGGCTCTGGAAACACCATATATTTT.

The chain combines TRBV5-1 with TRBJ1-4; D uncertain. Germline CDR1 SGHRS, CDR2 YFSETQ. The germline V and J ends were trimmed by 0 bases and 2 bases, with 8 bases remaining between them. The CDR3 consists of 15 residues. CDR3: CASSLDGRTNEKLFF. The CDR3 nucleotides are TGCGCCAGCAGCTTGGACGGGCGGACTAATGAAAAACTGTTTTTT. The full variable domain, in which reference TRBV5-1 and TRBJ1-4 provide the parts outside the CDR3, is KAGVTQTPRYLIKTRGQQVTLSCSPISGHRSVSWYQQTPGQGLQFLFEYFSETQRNKGNFPGRFSGRQFSNSRSEMNVSTLELGDSALYLCASSLDGRTNEKLFFGSGTQLSVL.

V is TRBV29-1 and J is TRBJ1-2; D call uncertain. Looked up from germline, CDR1 is SQVTM and CDR2 is ANQGSEA. The germline V and J ends were trimmed by 6 bases and 8 bases, with 19 bases remaining between them. The CDR3 covers 13 residues. CDR3 DNA: TGCAGCGTCCTAGGCGGGGAGATACAGGGCTACACCTTC. This gives the protein CSVLGGEIQGYTF.

The CDR3 sequence is CASRDQTYTEAFF. The DNA of the CDR3 is TGTGCCAGCAGGGACCAAACCTACACTGAAGCTTTCTTT. This chain links TRBV6-1 with TRBJ1-1, with D unclear. The CDR3 sequence is 13 residues long. V was shortened by 6 bases and J by 3 bases, with 11 bases between the two germline ends. The germline gives CDR1 MNHNS, CDR2 SASEGT.

A word on this clone: Different DNA sequences within this sample yield the same CDR3. This chain uses TRBV5-6 with TRBJ1-2; possibly TRBD1 for D (5 bases). Germline values: CDR1 SGHDT, CDR2 YYEEEE. This CDR3 has 13 residues. With 1 base removed from V and 4 bases from J, the gap between germline ends came to 8 bases. The CDR3 DNA follows: TGTGCCAGCAGCTTGACAGGTTCCTATGGCTACACCTTC. Translation: CASSLTGSYGYTF.

This CDR3 is CASSYGRSGWETQYF. In DNA, the CDR3 is TGTGCCAGCAGTTACGGGAGGAGTGGATGGGAGACCCAGTACTTC. The chain carries TRBV6-5 and TRBJ2-5, with D perhaps TRBD2 (6 bases). The CDR3 has 15 amino acids. V lost 2 bases and J 5 bases, leaving 15 bases between the germline ends. In germline, CDR1 is MNHEY, CDR2 SVGAGI.

The chain recombines TRBV7-8 with TRBJ1-1; perhaps TRBD1 as D (5 bases). The CDR3 loop spans 15 amino acids. The germline CDR1 and CDR2 sequences are SGHVS and FQNEAQ. V lost 5 bases to trimming and J lost 2 bases, with 15 bases between them. The CDR3, as DNA: TGTGCCAGCAGCCCCCGGCAGGGCCTCAACACTGAAGCTTTCTTT. This gives the protein CASSPRQGLNTEAFF.

The CDR3 coding sequence is TGTGCCATCAGAGAGCCCTCACCCCTCCACTTT. Residues: CAIREPSPLHF. This chain links TRBV10-3 with TRBJ1-6, with D unresolved. V was shortened by 6 bases and J by 10 bases, with 7 bases between the two germline ends. CDR1 is ENHRY and CDR2 is SYGVKD in the germline V gene. CDR3 size: 11 residues.

V is TRBV11-2 and J is TRBJ2-3, with a tentative D call TRBD2 (5 bases). The germline V gene encodes CDR1 SGHAT and CDR2 FQNNGV. Trimming cost V 0 bases and J 4 bases, with 11 bases left between them. The CDR3 loop spans 15 amino acids. Here the CDR3 DNA reads TGTGCCAGCAGCTTAGATTCCCGGGAAGCAGATACGCAGTATTTT. Translating it yields CASSLDSREADTQYF.